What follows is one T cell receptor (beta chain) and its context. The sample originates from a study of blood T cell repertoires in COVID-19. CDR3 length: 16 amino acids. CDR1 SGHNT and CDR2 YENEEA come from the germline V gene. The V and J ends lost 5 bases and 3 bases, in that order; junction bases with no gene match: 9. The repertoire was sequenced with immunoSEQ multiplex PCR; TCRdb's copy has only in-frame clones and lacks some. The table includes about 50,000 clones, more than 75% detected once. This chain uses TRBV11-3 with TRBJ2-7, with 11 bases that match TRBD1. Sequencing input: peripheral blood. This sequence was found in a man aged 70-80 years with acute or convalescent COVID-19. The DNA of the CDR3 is TGTGCCAGCAGCGCCGGGGGTGGGACAGGGGGCTACGAGCAGTACTTC. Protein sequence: CASSAGGGTGGYEQYF.